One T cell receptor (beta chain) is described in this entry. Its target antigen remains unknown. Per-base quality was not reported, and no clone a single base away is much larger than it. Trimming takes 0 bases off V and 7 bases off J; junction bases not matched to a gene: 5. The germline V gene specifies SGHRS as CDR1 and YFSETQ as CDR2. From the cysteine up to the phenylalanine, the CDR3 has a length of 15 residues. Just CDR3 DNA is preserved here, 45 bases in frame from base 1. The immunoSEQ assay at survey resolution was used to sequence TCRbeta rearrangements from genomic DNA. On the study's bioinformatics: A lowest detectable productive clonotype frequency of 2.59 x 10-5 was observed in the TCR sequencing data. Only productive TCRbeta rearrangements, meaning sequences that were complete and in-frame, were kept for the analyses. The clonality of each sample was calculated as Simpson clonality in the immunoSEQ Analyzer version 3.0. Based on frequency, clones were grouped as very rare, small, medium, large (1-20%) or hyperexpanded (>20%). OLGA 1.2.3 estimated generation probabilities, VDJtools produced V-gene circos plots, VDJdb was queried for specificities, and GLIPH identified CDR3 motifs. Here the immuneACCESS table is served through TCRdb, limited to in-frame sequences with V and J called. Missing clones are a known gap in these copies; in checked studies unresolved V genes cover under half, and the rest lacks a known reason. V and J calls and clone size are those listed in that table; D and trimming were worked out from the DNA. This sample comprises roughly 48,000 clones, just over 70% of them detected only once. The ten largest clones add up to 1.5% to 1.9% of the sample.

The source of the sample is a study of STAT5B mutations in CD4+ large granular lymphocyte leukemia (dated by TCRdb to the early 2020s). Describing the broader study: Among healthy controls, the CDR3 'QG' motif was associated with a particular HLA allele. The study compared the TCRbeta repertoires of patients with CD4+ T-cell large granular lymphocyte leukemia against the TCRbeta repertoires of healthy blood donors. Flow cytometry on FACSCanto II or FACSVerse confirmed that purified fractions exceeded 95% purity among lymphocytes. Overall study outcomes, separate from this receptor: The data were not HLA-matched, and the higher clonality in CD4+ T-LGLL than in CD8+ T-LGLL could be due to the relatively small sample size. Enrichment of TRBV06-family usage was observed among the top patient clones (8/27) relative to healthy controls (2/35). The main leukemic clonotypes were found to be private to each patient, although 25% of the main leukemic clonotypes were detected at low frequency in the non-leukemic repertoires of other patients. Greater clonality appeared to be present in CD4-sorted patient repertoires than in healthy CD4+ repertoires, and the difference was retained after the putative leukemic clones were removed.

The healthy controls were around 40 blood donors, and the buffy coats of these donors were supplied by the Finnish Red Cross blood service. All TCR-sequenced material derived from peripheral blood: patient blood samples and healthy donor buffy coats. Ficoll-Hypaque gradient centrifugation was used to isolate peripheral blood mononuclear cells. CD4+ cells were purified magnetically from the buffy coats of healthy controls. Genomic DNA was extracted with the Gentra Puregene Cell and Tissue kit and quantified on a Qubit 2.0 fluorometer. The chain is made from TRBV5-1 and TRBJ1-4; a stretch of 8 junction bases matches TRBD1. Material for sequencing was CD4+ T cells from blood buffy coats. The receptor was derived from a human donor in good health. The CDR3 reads CASSLGQGAAEKLFF. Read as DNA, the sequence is TGCGCCAGCAGCTTGGGTCAGGGGGCGGCTGAAAAACTGTTTTTT.